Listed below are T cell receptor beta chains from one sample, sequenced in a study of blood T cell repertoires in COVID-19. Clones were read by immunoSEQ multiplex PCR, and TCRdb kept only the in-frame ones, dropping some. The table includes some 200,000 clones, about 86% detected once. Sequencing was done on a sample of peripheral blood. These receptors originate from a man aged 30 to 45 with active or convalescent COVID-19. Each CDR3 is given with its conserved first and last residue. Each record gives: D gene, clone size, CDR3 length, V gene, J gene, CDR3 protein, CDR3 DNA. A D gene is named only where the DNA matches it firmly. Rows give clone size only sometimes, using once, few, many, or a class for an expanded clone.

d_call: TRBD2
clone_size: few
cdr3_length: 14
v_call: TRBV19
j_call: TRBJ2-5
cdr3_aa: CATAGGATQETQYF
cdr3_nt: TGTGCCACGGCGGGGGGGGCAACCCAAGAGACCCAGTACTTC

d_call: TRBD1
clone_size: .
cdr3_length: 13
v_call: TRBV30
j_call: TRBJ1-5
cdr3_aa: CAWSQGAGQPQHF
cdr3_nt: TGTGCCTGGAGTCAGGGGGCGGGACAGCCCCAGCATTTT

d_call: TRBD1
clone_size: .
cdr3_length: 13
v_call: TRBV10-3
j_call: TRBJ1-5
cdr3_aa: CAIGTGEHQPQHF
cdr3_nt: TGTGCCATTGGGACAGGGGAGCATCAGCCCCAGCATTTT

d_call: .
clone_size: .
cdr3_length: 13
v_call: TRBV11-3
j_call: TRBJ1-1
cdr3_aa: CASSLPGGTEAFF
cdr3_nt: TGTGCCAGCAGCTTACCCGGGGGAACTGAAGCTTTCTTT

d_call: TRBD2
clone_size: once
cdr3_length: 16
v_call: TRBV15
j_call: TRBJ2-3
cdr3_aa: CATSRGRTSETDTQYF
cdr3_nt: TGTGCCACCAGCAGAGGACGGACTAGCGAGACAGATACGCAGTATTTT

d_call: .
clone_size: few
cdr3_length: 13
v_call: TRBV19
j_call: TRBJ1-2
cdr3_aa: CASSTVVLYGYTF
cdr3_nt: TGTGCCAGTAGTACCGTTGTCCTCTATGGCTACACCTTC

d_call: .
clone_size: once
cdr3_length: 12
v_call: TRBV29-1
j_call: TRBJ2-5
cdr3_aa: CSVDGGTETQYF
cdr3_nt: TGCAGCGTTGACGGGGGAACGGAGACCCAGTACTTC

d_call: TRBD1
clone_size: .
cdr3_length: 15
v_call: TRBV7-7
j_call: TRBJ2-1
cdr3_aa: CASSLASDRVNEQFF
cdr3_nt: TGTGCTAGCAGCTTAGCCTCGGACAGGGTCAATGAGCAGTTCTTC

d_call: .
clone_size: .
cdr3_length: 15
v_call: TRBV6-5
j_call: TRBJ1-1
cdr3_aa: CASRGSTGGRTEAFF
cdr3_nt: TGTGCCAGCAGGGGAAGTACGGGGGGGAGGACTGAAGCTTTCTTT

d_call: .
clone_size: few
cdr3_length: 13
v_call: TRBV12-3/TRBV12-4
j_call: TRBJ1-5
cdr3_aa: CASSFGGNQPQHF
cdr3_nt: TGTGCCAGCAGTTTCGGGGGAAATCAGCCCCAGCATTTT

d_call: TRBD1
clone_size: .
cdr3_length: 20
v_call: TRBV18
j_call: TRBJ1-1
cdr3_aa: CASSPSGTASNYNMNTEAFF
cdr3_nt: TGTGCCAGCTCCCCGTCCGGGACAGCATCTAATTATAACATGAACACTGAAGCTTTCTTT

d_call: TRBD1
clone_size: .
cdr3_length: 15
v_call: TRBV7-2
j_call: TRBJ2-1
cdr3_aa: CASSLEGAIPNEQFF
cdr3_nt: TGTGCCAGCAGCTTAGAGGGGGCGATCCCCAATGAGCAGTTCTTC

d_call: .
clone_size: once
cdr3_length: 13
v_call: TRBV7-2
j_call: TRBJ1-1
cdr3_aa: CASSLTGNTEAFF
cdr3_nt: TGTGCCAGCAGCTTAACCGGGAACACTGAAGCTTTCTTT

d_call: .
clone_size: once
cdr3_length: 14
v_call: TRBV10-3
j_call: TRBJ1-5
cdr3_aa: CAISSAGSGQPQHF
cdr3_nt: TGTGCCATCAGTTCTGCAGGGTCTGGGCAGCCCCAGCATTTT

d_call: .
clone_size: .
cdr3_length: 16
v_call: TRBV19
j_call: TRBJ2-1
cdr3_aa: CASSMTHSSSYNEQFF
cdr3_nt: TGTGCCAGTAGTATGACTCACTCGAGCTCCTACAATGAGCAGTTCTTC

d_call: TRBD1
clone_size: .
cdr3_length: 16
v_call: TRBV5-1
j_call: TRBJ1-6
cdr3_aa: CASSGKWDSYNSPLHF
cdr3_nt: TGCGCCAGCAGCGGGAAATGGGACAGCTATAATTCACCCCTCCACTTT

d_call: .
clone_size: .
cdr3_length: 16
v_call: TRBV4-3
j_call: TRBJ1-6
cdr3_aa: CASSQASSGLNSPLHF
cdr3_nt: TGCGCCAGCAGCCAAGCTTCGTCAGGGTTGAATTCACCCCTCCACTTT

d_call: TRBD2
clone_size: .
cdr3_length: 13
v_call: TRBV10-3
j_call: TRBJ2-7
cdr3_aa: CAISTSGRNEQYF
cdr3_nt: TGTGCCATCAGTACTAGCGGGAGAAACGAGCAGTACTTC

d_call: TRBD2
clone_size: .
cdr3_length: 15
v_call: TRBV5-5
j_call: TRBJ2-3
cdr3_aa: CASRRLAGGTDTQYF
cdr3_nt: TGTGCCAGCAGGCGATTAGCGGGGGGCACAGATACGCAGTATTTT

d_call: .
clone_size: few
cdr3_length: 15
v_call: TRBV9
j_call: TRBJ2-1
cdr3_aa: CASSVVQGSYNEQFF
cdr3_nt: TGTGCCAGCAGCGTAGTTCAGGGGTCCTACAATGAGCAGTTCTTC

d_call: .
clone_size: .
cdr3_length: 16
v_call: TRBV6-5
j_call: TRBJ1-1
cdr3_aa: CASSYIRPGANTEAFF
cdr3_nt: TGTGCCAGCAGTTACATCCGCCCAGGGGCTAACACTGAAGCTTTCTTT

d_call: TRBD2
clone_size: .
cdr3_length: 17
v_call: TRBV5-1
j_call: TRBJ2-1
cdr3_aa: CASSPGASGREWSEQFF
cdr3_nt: TGCGCCAGCAGCCCCGGGGCTAGCGGGAGGGAGTGGAGTGAGCAGTTCTTC

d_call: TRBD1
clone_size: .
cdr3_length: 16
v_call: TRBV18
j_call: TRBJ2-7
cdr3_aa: CASSPREAGGPYEQYF
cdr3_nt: TGTGCCAGCTCACCGAGGGAGGCAGGGGGCCCCTACGAGCAGTACTTC

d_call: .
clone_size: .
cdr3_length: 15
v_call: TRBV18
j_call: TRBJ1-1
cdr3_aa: CASSPPNGKDTEAFF
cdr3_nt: TGTGCCAGCTCACCACCGAACGGGAAGGACACTGAAGCTTTCTTT

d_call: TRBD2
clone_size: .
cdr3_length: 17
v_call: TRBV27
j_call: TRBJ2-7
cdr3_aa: CASGRTGTSGSSYEQYF
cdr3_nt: TGTGCCAGCGGTCGAACCGGGACTAGCGGGTCTTCCTACGAGCAGTACTTC

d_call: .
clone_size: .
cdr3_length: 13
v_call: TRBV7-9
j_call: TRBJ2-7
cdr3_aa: CASSLRGPYEQYF
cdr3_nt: TGTGCCAGCAGCTTAAGGGGCCCCTACGAGCAGTACTTC

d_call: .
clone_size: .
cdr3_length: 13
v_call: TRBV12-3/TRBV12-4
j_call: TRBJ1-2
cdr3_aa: CASSLGTPYGYTF
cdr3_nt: TGTGCCAGCAGTTTAGGCACACCCTATGGCTACACCTTC

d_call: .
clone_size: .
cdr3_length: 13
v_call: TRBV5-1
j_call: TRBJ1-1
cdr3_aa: CASSGELNTEAFF
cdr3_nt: TGCGCCAGCAGCGGTGAGCTGAACACTGAAGCTTTCTTT

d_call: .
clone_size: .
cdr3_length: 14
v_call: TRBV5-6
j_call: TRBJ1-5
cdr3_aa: CASSLTAEGQPQHF
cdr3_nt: TGTGCCAGCAGCTTAACAGCAGAAGGTCAGCCCCAGCATTTT

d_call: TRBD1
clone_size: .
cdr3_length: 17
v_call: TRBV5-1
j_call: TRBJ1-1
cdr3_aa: CASSLETGPSGGTEAFF
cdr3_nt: TGCGCCAGCAGCTTGGAGACGGGTCCATCAGGGGGAACTGAAGCTTTCTTT

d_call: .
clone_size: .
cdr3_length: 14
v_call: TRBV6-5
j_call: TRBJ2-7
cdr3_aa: CASSYSRSSYEQYF
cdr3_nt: TGTGCCAGCAGTTACTCCAGGTCTTCCTACGAGCAGTACTTC

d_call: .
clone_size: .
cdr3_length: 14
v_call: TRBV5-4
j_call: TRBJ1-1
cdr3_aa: CASSPNAVNTEAFF
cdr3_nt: TGTGCCAGCAGCCCCAATGCGGTGAACACTGAAGCTTTCTTT

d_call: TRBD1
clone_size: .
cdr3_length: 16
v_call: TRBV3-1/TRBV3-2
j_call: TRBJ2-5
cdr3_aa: CASSQGAGGALETQYF
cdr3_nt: TGTGCCAGCAGCCAAGGGGCAGGGGGCGCCTTAGAGACCCAGTACTTC

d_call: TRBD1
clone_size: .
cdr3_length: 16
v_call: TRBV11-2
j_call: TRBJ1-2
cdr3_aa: CASIGTGLSLVYGYTF
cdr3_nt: TGTGCCAGCATCGGGACAGGGCTATCGCTTGTCTATGGCTACACCTTC

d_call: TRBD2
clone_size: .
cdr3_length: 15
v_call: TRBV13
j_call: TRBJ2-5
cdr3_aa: CASSLGLAGAEAQYF
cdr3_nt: TGTGCCAGCAGCCTGGGACTAGCGGGCGCCGAGGCCCAGTACTTC

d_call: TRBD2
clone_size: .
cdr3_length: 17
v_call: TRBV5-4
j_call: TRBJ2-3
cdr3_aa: CASSLRLAGINTDTQYF
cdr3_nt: TGTGCCAGCAGTTTGAGACTAGCGGGGATCAACACAGATACGCAGTATTTT

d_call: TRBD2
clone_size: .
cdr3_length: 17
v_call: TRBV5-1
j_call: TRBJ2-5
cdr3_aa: CASSLDLGTSGRKTQYF
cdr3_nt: TGCGCCAGCAGCTTGGACCTGGGGACTAGCGGGAGAAAGACCCAGTACTTC

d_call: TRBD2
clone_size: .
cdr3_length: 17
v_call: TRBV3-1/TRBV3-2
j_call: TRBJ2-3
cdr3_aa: CASSPYRTSGSTDTQYF
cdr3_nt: TGTGCCAGCAGCCCCTATCGGACTAGCGGCAGCACAGATACGCAGTATTTT

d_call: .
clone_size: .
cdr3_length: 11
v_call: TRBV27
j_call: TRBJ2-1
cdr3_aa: CASSLYNEQFF
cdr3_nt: TGTGCCAGCAGCCTCTACAATGAGCAGTTCTTC

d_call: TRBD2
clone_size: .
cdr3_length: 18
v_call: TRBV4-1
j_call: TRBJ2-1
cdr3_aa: CASSQDGGLAGVSNEQFF
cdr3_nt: TGCGCCAGCAGCCAAGATGGGGGACTAGCGGGAGTGTCCAATGAGCAGTTCTTC

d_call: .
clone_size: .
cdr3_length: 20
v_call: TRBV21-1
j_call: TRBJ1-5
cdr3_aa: CASSKAGGDRVAYSNQPQHF
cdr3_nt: TGTGCCAGCAGCAAAGCGGGTGGGGACAGGGTGGCATATAGCAATCAGCCCCAGCATTTT

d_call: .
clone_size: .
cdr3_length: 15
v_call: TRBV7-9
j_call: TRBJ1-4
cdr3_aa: CASSPIKGGIEKLFF
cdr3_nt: TGTGCCAGCAGCCCCATCAAGGGAGGGATCGAAAAACTGTTTTTT

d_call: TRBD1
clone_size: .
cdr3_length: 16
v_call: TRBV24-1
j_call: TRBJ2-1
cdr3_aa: CATSETDRAPYNEQFF
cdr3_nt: TGTGCCACCAGTGAGACGGACAGGGCCCCATACAATGAGCAGTTCTTC

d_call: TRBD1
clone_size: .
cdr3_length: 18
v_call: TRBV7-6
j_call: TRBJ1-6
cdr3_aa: CASSLGRTGSSYNSPLHF
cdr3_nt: TGTGCCAGCAGCTTAGGCCGGACAGGGAGCTCCTATAATTCACCCCTCCACTTT

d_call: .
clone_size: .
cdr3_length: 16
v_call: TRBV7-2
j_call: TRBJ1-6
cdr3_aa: CASSLVRRGENPPLHF
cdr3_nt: TGTGCCAGCAGCTTAGTGAGAAGGGGTGAGAATCCACCCCTCCACTTT

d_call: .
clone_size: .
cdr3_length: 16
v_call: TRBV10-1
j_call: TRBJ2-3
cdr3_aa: CASSAGAGTSTDTQYF
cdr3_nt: TGCGCCAGCAGTGCTGGGGCCGGGACTAGCACAGATACGCAGTATTTT

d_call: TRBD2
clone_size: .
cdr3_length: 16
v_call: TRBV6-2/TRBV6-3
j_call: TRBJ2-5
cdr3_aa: CASNPQTSLHKETQYF
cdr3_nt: TGTGCCAGCAACCCCCAGACTAGCCTCCATAAAGAGACCCAGTACTTC

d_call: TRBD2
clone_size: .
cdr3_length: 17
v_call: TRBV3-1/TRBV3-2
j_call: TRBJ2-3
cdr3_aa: CASSQGDYNLFTDTQYF
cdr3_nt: TGTGCCAGCAGCCAAGGGGACTATAACTTATTCACAGATACGCAGTATTTT

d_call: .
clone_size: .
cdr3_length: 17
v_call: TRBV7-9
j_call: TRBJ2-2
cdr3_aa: CASSPHGRLPNTGELFF
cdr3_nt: TGTGCCAGCAGCCCCCATGGGAGACTGCCCAACACCGGGGAGCTGTTTTTT

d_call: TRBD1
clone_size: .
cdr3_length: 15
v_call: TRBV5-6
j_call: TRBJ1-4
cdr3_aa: CASSTQGVANEKLFF
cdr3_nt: TGTGCCAGCAGCACCCAGGGGGTAGCTAATGAAAAACTGTTTTTT

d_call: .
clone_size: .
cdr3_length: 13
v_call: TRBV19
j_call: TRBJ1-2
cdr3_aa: CASSGGDNYGYTF
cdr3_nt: TGTGCCAGTAGCGGAGGGGACAACTATGGCTACACCTTC

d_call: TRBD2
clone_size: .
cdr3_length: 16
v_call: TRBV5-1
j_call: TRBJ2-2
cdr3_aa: CASSGTSGLNTGELFF
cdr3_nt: TGCGCCAGCAGCGGGACTAGCGGACTAAACACCGGGGAGCTGTTTTTT

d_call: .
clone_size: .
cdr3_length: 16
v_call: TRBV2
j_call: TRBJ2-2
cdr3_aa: CASTKGGLLNTGELFF
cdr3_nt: TGTGCCAGCACCAAGGGAGGTCTCTTGAACACCGGGGAGCTGTTTTTT

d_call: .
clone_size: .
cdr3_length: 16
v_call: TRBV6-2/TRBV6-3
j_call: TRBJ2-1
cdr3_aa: CASSWLSASSYNEQFF
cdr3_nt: TGTGCCAGCAGTTGGTTGTCCGCTAGCTCCTACAATGAGCAGTTCTTC

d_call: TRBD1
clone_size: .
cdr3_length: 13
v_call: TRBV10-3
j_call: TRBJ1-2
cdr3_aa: CAASQGRDYGYTF
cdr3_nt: TGTGCCGCGTCACAGGGGAGAGACTATGGCTACACCTTC